This record covers a single T cell receptor beta chain. Its antigen remains unknown. This specimen comes from a study of T cells after posttransplantation cyclophosphamide. V lost 2 bases to trimming and J lost 0 bases, with 4 bases between them. Germline V CDR1 and CDR2: MRHNA, SNTAGT. The CDR3 contains 13 residues. The table came from immunoSEQ multiplex PCR; TCRdb's copy has only in-frame clones and leaves some out. The table shows fewer than 12,000 clones, with about 89% occurring only once. Points from the study as a whole: Later blood repertoires were often dominated by clones from the donor CD8+ memory compartment.

A marrow graft followed busulfan-fludarabine conditioning, with cyclophosphamide on days +3 and +4. The V gene is TRBV6-4, the J gene TRBJ1-1, with D unclear. The receptor comes from a male patient between 25 and 40 years old who received an allogeneic stem cell transplant from a related donor, was CMV-positive, and had acute GVHD only. Part of the T cells may come from the graft donor. The source was CD4+ T cells sorted from PBMCs, collected after allogeneic stem cell transplant with posttransplant cyclophosphamide. CDR3: CASSDIVNTEAFF. For the CDR3, the DNA is TGTGCCAGCAGTGACATCGTGAACACTGAAGCTTTCTTT.